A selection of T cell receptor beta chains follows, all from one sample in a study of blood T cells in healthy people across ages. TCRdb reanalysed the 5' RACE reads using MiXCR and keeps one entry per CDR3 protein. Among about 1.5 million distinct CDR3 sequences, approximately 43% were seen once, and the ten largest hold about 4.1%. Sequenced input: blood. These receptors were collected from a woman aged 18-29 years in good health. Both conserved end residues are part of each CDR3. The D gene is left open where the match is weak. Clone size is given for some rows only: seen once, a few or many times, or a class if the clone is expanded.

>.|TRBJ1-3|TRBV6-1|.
CASIPRAGTISGNTIYF
TGTGCCAGCATCCCCAGGGCAGGGACTATCTCTGGAAACACCATATATTTT
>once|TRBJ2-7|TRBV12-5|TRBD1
CASGDRDSKTYEQYF
TGTGCTAGTGGCGACCGGGACAGCAAGACCTACGAGCAGTACTTC
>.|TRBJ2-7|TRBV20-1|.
CSAHQQAFSYEQYF
TGCAGCGCCCACCAACAGGCCTTCTCCTACGAGCAGTACTTC
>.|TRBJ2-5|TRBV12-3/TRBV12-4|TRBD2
CASSGLAGGITETQYF
TGTGCCAGCAGTGGCCTAGCGGGGGGGATCACAGAGACCCAGTACTTC
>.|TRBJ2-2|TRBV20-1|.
CSARDSDPNTGELFF
TGCAGTGCTCGCGACTCGGATCCTAACACCGGGGAGCTGTTTTTT
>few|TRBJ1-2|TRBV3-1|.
CASSQLIWTENYGYTF
TGTGCCAGCAGCCAACTTATATGGACTGAAAACTATGGCTACACCTTC
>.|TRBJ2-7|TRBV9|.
CASSVGQISYEQYF
TGTGCCAGCAGCGTAGGTCAGATCTCCTACGAGCAGTACTTC
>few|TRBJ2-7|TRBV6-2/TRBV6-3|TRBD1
CASSYEGGPQNEQYF
TGTGCCAGCAGTTACGAAGGGGGCCCCCAAAACGAGCAGTACTTC
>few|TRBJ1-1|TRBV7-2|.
CASSGGSVAAFF
TGTGCCAGCAGCGGCGGGAGCGTTGCTGCTTTCTTT
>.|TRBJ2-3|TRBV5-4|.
CASSLDASYTDTQYF
TGTGCCAGCAGCTTGGACGCCAGCTACACAGATACACAGTATTTT
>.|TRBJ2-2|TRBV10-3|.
CAISESSATLTGELFF
TGTGCCATCAGTGAATCAAGCGCCACTCTTACCGGGGAGCTGTTTTTT
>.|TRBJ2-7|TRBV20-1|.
CSAMGPAKYYEQYF
TGCAGTGCTATGGGACCCGCAAAATACTACGAGCAGTACTTC
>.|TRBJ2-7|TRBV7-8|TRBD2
CASSGVAGTSYEQYF
TGTGCCAGCAGCGGAGTAGCGGGGACCTCCTACGAGCAGTACTTC
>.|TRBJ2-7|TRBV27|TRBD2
CASSLKTWGKVAGLYEQYF
TGTGCCAGCAGTTTAAAGACATGGGGAAAGGTAGCGGGACTTTACGAGCAGTACTTC
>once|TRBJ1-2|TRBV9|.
CASSYNPRREGQNLELYGYTF
TGTGCCAGCAGCTATAACCCCCGTCGGGAGGGCCAGAACTTAGAACTCTATGGCTACACCTTC
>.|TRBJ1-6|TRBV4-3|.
CASSQDVVGGKYNSPLHF
TGCGCCAGCAGCCAAGATGTCGTGGGGGGGAAGTATAATTCACCCCTCCACTTT
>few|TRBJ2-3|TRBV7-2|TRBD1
CASSFRGQAPSTDTQYF
TGTGCCAGCAGCTTCAGGGGGCAAGCGCCTAGCACAGATACGCAGTATTTT
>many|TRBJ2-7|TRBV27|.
CASSHGAYEQYF
TGTGCCAGCAGCCACGGGGCCTACGAGCAGTACTTC
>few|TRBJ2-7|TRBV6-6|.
CASTHGNSYEQYF
TGTGCCAGCACGCACGGGAACTCCTACGAGCAGTACTTC
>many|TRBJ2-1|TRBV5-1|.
CASSLVTGSYNEQFF
TGCGCCAGCAGCTTGGTGACCGGGAGCTACAATGAGCAGTTCTTC
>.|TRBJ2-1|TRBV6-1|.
CASTVSRAFGQFF
TGTGCCAGCACCGTATCCAGGGCTTTCGGGCAGTTCTTC
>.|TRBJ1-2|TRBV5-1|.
CASSLGQITNYGYTF
TGCGCCAGCAGCTTGGGACAGATAACTAACTATGGCTACACCTTC
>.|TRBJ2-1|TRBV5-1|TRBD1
CASSSDRVSYNEQFF
TGCGCCAGCAGCTCGGACAGGGTCTCCTACAATGAGCAGTTCTTC
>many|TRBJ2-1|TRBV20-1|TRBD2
CSARTSGAYNEQFF
TGCAGTGCTAGGACTAGCGGGGCCTACAATGAGCAGTTCTTC
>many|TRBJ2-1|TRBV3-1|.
CASSPWTPLYGDNEQFF
TGTGCCAGCAGCCCATGGACCCCCCTTTATGGAGACAATGAGCAGTTCTTC
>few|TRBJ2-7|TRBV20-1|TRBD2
CSADLTVAGTYEQYF
TGCAGTGCAGACCTCACGGTAGCGGGAACGTACGAGCAGTACTTC
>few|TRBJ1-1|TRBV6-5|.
CASSYGGRAGNTEAFF
TGTGCCAGCAGTTACGGGGGCAGGGCGGGGAACACTGAAGCTTTCTTT
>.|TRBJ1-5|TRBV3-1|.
CASSQMQAGNQPQHF
TGTGCCAGCAGCCAAATGCAGGCCGGCAATCAGCCCCAGCATTTT
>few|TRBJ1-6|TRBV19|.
CASSAGGYNSPLHF
TGTGCCAGTAGTGCGGGGGGCTATAATTCACCCCTCCACTTT
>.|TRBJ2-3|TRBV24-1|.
CATSDGERSTDTQYF
TGTGCCACCAGTGATGGCGAGAGATCCACAGATACGCAGTATTTT
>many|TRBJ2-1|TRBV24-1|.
CATSDPGQGSEQFF
TGTGCCACCAGTGATCCGGGTCAGGGAAGTGAGCAGTTCTTC
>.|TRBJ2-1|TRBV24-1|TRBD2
CAASRGLDLVNEQFF
TGTGCCGCCAGCCGGGGACTAGATCTGGTCAATGAGCAGTTCTTC
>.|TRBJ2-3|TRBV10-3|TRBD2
CVISESTLAGTTDTQYF
TGTGTCATCAGTGAGTCAACACTAGCGGGGACCACAGATACGCAGTATTTT
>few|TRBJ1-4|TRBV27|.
CASSQGNEKLFF
TGTGCCAGCAGTCAGGGGAATGAAAAACTGTTTTTT
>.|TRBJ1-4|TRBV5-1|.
CASSLPGAANEKLFF
TGCGCCAGCAGCTTACCAGGGGCGGCTAATGAAAAACTGTTTTTT
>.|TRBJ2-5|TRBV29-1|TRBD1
CSVGETGDAYNEQYF
TGCAGCGTTGGGGAGACAGGGGACGCCTACAATGAGCAGTACTTC
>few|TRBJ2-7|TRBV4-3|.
CASSQDLDETYEQYF
TGCGCCAGCAGCCAAGATCTCGACGAGACCTACGAGCAGTACTTC
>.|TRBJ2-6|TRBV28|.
CASIRAGSGANVLTF
TGTGCCAGCATAAGGGCTGGATCTGGGGCCAACGTCCTGACTTTC
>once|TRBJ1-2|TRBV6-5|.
CASRGYDYGYTF
TGTGCCAGCAGGGGGTACGACTATGGCTACACCTTC
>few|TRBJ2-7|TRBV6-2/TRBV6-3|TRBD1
CASSYYSDRDLYEQYF
TGTGCCAGCAGTTACTACTCGGACAGGGACCTATACGAGCAGTACTTC
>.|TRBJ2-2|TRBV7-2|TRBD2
CASILARGGRTGELFF
TGTGCCAGCATCTTAGCTCGGGGGGGTCGTACCGGGGAGCTGTTTTTT
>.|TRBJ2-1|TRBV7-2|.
CTSSLARGWGSFNEQFF
TGTACCAGCAGCTTAGCCCGGGGGTGGGGATCATTCAATGAGCAGTTCTTC
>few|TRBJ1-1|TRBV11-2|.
CASSLVRVDNTEAFF
TGTGCCAGCAGCTTAGTACGGGTTGATAACACTGAAGCTTTCTTT
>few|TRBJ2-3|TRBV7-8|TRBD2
CASSLKFGTSGRSDTQYF
TGTGCCAGCAGCTTAAAGTTCGGGACTAGCGGGAGGTCAGATACGCAGTATTTT
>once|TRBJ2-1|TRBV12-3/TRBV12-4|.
CASSLSKRDEQFF
TGTGCCAGCAGTTTGAGCAAGCGCGATGAGCAGTTCTTC
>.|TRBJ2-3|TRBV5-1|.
CASSLEANTDTQYF
TGCGCCAGCAGCTTGGAGGCTAACACAGATACGCAGTATTTT